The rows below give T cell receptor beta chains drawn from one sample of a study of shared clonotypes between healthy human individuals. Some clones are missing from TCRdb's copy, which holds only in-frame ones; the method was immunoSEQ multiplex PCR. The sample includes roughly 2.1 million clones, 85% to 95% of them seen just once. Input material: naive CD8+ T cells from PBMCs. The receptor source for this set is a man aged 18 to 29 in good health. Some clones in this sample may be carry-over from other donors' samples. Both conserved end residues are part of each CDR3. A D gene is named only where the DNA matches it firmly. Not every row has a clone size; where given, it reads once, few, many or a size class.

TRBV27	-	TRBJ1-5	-	TGTGCCAGCAGTTCTGCAGGGGAGAGCAATCAGCCCCAGCATTTT	CASSSAGESNQPQHF
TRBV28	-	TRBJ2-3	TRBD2	TGTGCCAGCAGTTCCTTGGTAGCGGGAGGTACAGATACGCAGTATTTT	CASSSLVAGGTDTQYF
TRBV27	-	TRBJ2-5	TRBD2	TGTGCCAGCAGTTTTATCACGACTAGCGGGCCCCAAGAGACCCAGTACTTC	CASSFITTSGPQETQYF
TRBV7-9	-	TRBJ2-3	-	TGTGCCAGCAGCTCCACCGTAGGGAGCACAGATACGCAGTATTTT	CASSSTVGSTDTQYF
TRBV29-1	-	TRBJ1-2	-	TGCAGCGTTAACTCAGGGAATGCTAACTATGGCTACACCTTC	CSVNSGNANYGYTF
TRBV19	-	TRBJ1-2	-	TGTGCCAGTAGTATGCGGGGCTCGGCACACTATGGCTACACCTTC	CASSMRGSAHYGYTF
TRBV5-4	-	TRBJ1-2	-	TGTGCCAGCAGCGTGCCAGGTTATGGCTACACCTTC	CASSVPGYGYTF
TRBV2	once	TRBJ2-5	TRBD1	TGTGCCAGCGCGGAGTACAGGGGCCAAGAGACCCAGTACTTC	CASAEYRGQETQYF
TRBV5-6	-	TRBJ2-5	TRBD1	TGTGCCAGCAGCTCCCCCCAGGGGGCTCCGGAGACCCAGTACTTC	CASSSPQGAPETQYF
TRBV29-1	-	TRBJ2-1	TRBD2	TGCAGCGTCGTGGGGGGGAGTAGCGGCTTTAACTCCTACAATGAGCAGTTCTTC	CSVVGGSSGFNSYNEQFF
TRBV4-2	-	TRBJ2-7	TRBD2	TGTGCCAGCAGCCAAGAAGAGCTAGCGGGACGTTACGAGCAGTACTTC	CASSQEELAGRYEQYF
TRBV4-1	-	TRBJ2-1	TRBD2	TGCGCCAGCAGCCAGGTAACTAGCGCCTACAATGAGCAGTTCTTC	CASSQVTSAYNEQFF
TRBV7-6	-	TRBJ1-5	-	TGTGCCAGCAGCTTAGCCTCCAGGGAGTGGGATCAGCCCCAGCATTTT	CASSLASREWDQPQHF
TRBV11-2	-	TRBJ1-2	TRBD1	TGTGCCAGCGTCCACCGGGACAGGGGATTGTCGGGCTATGGCTACACCTTC	CASVHRDRGLSGYGYTF
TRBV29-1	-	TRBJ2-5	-	TGCAGCGTTGAACAGGGGTACCAAGAGACCCAGTACTTC	CSVEQGYQETQYF
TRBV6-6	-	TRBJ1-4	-	TGTGCCAGCAGTTACATGCAGGGCCCAAATGAAAAACTGTTTTTT	CASSYMQGPNEKLFF
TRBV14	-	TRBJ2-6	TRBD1	TGTGCCAGCAGCACAGGGGGGTACGGGGCCAACGTCCTGACTTTC	CASSTGGYGANVLTF
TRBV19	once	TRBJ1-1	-	TGTGCCAGTAATACTTGGGACGACTCGGGGGCTTTCTTT	CASNTWDDSGAFF
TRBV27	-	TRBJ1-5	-	TGTGCCAGCACCGGGGGCCCTAACCAGCCCCAGCATTTT	CASTGGPNQPQHF
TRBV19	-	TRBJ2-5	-	TGTGCCAGTAGGGGAGAGACCCAGTACTTC	CASRGETQYF
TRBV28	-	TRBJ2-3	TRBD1	TGTGCCAGCAGTCCGGGACAGGACCTCACAGATACGCAGTATTTT	CASSPGQDLTDTQYF
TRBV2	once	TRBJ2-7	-	TGTGCCAGCAGTGCCCGGGACAAACCCTACGAGCAGTACTTC	CASSARDKPYEQYF
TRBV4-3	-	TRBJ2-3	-	TGCGCCAGCAGCCAAGGGCTAGCGACAGAAGATTCGCAGTATTTT	CASSQGLATEDSQYF
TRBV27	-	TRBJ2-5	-	TGTGCCAGCAGTCCGCGGATACGGGAGACCCAGTACTTC	CASSPRIRETQYF
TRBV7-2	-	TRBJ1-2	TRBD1	TGTGCCAGCAGCCCCGGGAGGGGACAGGGGGTCGGCTATGGCTACACCTTC	CASSPGRGQGVGYGYTF
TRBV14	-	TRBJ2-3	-	TGTGCCAGCAGCGCCGCCGCGTACGATACGCAGTATTTT	CASSAAAYDTQYF
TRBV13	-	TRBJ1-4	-	TGTGCCAGCAGCCGGAACCCGGGGCAGGGTGAAAAACTGTTTTTT	CASSRNPGQGEKLFF
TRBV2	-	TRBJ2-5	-	TGTGCCAGCAGCGATTCCCCAGCCACCTCCCAAGAGACCCAGTACTTC	CASSDSPATSQETQYF
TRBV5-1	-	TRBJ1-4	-	TGCGCCAGCAGCTTGGACGGGCCGGGCCTCAGGATGGGTGAAAAACTGTTTTTT	CASSLDGPGLRMGEKLFF
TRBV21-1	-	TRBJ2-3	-	TGTGCCAGCAGCACCCGTGCGGAGGGGACCCGCACAGATACGCAGTATTTT	CASSTRAEGTRTDTQYF
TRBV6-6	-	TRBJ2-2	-	TGTGCCAGCACCTTAGAGGTTCTGACCGGGGAGCTGTTTTTT	CASTLEVLTGELFF
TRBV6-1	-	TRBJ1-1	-	TGTGCCAGCAGTGAAAGCCGACAAGGCCCTTTGAACACTGAAGCTTTCTTT	CASSESRQGPLNTEAFF
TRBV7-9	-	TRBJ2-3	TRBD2	TGTGCCAGCAGCGCGGGGACTAGGGGTACGCAGTATTTT	CASSAGTRGTQYF
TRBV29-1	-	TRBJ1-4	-	TGCAGCGTCGGCCTAGGATATGATGAGGGTCCGGGATTAGAAGAAAAACTGTTTTTT	CSVGLGYDEGPGLEEKLFF
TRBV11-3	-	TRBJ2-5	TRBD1	TGTGCCAGCAGCGGACGGGACAGAGAGACCCAGTACTTC	CASSGRDRETQYF
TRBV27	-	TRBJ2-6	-	TGTGCCAGCAGTAAGCGGGACAGGCCAAACTCTGGGGCCAACGTCCTGACTTTC	CASSKRDRPNSGANVLTF
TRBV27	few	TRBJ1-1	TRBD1	TGTGCCAGCAGTCCATTTAGGGGGCTGACTGAAGCTTTCTTT	CASSPFRGLTEAFF
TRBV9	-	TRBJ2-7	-	TGTGCCAGCCGATCTCTGAGTGTGACTACCGACTACGAGCAGTACTTC	CASRSLSVTTDYEQYF
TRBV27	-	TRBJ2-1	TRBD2	TGTGCCAGCAGTTTAGGGACTAGCGGGAAAAATGAGCAGTTCTTC	CASSLGTSGKNEQFF
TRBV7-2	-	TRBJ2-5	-	TGTGCCAGCAGCAAAAAGGCCCGTCCTCGGGAAGAGACCCAGTACTTC	CASSKKARPREETQYF
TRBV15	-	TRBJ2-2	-	TGTGCCACCAGCGGGAAGAACACCGGGGAGCTGTTTTTT	CATSGKNTGELFF
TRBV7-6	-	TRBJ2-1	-	TGTGCCAGCAGCTTACCCGGACCGAACAATGAGCAGTTCTTC	CASSLPGPNNEQFF
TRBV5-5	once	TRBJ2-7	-	TGTGCCAGCAGCTTGACTTGGGATCCCGACGAGCAGTACTTC	CASSLTWDPDEQYF
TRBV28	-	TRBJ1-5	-	TGTGCCAGCAGCTTATCTCGAAAGGACGGTTCTCTTCGCAATCAGCCCCAGCATTTT	CASSLSRKDGSLRNQPQHF
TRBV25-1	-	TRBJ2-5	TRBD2	TGTGCCAGCAGTCAACTAGCGGGCCTCCAAGAGACCCAGTACTTC	CASSQLAGLQETQYF
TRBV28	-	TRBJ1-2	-	TGTGCCAGCAGTTCCTGGGGGGACGGTCCCTATGGCTACACCTTC	CASSSWGDGPYGYTF
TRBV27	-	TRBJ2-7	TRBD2	TGTGCCAGCAGGATTCGCGGGAGTGGCATCTACGAGCAGTACTTC	CASRIRGSGIYEQYF